The clone carrying this T cell receptor (beta chain) was seen a handful of times. The sample comes from a study of identical twins. The germline V gene has CDR1 MDHEN and CDR2 SYDVKM. Unmatched junction bases numbered 8, after V lost 3 bases and J lost 10 bases. This CDR3 is built from 14 residues. TCRdb reprocessed the 5' RACE reads via MiXCR and lists one record per CDR3 protein. Found here are under 300,000 distinct CDR3 sequences, approximately 8.6% of them singletons; the top ten hold less than 4%. This sample also appeared in a second study, on yellow fever vaccine responses in identical twins.

The sequenced sample consisted of CD8+ T cells sorted from blood. This sequence originates from a woman between 18 and 30 years old in good health. The chain carries TRBV28 and TRBJ2-1, with 8 bases fitting TRBD2. CDR3 loop: CASSFRGLVREQFF. Here the CDR3 DNA reads TGTGCCAGCAGTTTTAGGGGACTAGTCAGGGAGCAGTTCTTC.